The T cell receptor beta chain under discussion was sequenced for a study of blood T cell repertoires in COVID-19. Trimming removed 5 bases from V and 0 bases from J, with 3 bases in between. This CDR3 region has 12 residues. Germline CDR1 is LNHDA and CDR2 is SQIVND (reference sequence). The protocol was immunoSEQ multiplex PCR, while the TCRdb copy is restricted to in-frame clones and leaves out a portion. The data show 35,000 to 50,000 clones, 75% to 90% seen once. Sequenced input: peripheral blood. This chain uses TRBV19 with TRBJ2-3; the D is unclear. This clonotype was sampled from a man between 60 and 75 years old with acute or convalescent COVID-19. The CDR3 loop reads CASSGSTDTQYF. The CDR3 DNA is TGTGCCAGTAGTGGCAGCACAGATACGCAGTATTTT.